Reported below is one TCR beta chain. These data are taken from a study of blood T cell repertoires in COVID-19. Study information: Collection of acute and convalescent COVID-19 samples took place in the United States, Italy and Spain. In each case, the material was cDNA or gDNA derived from T cells, B-cell-depleted T cells, or PBMCs.

There are 13 residues in the CDR3. Trimming left V 6 bases short and J 2 bases short, with 10 bases between. CDR1 and CDR2 (germline): MDHEN, SYDVKM. The data were produced by immunoSEQ multiplex PCR, yet TCRdb's version contains in-frame clones alone and is incomplete. The sample comprises 70,000 or so clones, over 80% of which are singletons, and more than 2.5% rests with the top ten. This chain links TRBV28 with TRBJ1-2; D not certain. The sequence derives from a man at least 80 years old with active or convalescent COVID-19. What was sequenced was peripheral blood. CDR3 residues: CASRIDGNYGYTF. CDR3 in DNA: TGTGCCAGCAGAATTGACGGGAACTATGGCTACACCTTC.